This is a list of T cell receptor beta chains from one sample in a study of T cell responses to AZD1222 COVID-19 vaccine. Method: immunoSEQ multiplex PCR; TCRdb's copy keeps in-frame clones and lacks some. The sample has some 150,000 clones, approximately 88% seen once. The starting material was peripheral blood, obtained 28 days after the second dose of the MenACWY control vaccine. Receptor source: an adult who received the MenACWY meningococcal vaccine as a control. CDR3s include the opening cysteine and the closing phenylalanine or tryptophan. The D gene is left open where the match is weak.

TRBJ1-1	.	TRBV20-1	CSASTMDTEAFF	TGCAGTGCTAGTACTATGGACACTGAAGCTTTCTTT
TRBJ1-4	.	TRBV6-5	CASSPLRGVIEKLFF	TGTGCCAGCAGTCCCCTCCGGGGGGTCATTGAAAAACTGTTTTTT
TRBJ2-7	TRBD1	TRBV7-2	CASSWTGGDEQYF	TGTGCCAGCAGCTGGACAGGGGGGGACGAGCAGTACTTC
TRBJ1-2	.	TRBV29-1	CSVGGRNFYGYTF	TGCAGCGTTGGGGGAAGAAATTTCTATGGCTACACCTTC
TRBJ1-4	TRBD1	TRBV28	CASIDQGGSEKLFF	TGTGCCAGCATCGACCAGGGGGGTAGTGAAAAACTGTTTTTT
TRBJ1-5	.	TRBV5-1	CASSSWGGQPQHF	TGCGCCAGCAGCTCCTGGGGAGGCCAGCCCCAGCATTTT
TRBJ1-6	TRBD1	TRBV6-4	CASSEGTGNSPLHF	TGTGCCAGCAGTGAGGGGACAGGGAATTCACCCCTCCACTTT
TRBJ2-3	.	TRBV4-3	CASSQDYGGFGTDTQYF	TGCGCCAGCAGCCAAGATTACGGGGGATTCGGCACAGATACGCAGTATTTT
TRBJ1-2	.	TRBV6-5	CASSSGGNYGYTF	TGTGCCAGCAGTTCCGGGGGAAACTATGGCTACACCTTC
TRBJ2-1	.	TRBV27	CASRPGTLGSGYNEQFF	TGTGCCAGCAGGCCCGGGACTCTAGGTTCAGGCTACAATGAGCAGTTCTTC
TRBJ2-6	TRBD1	TRBV24-1	CATSGDRAGANVLTF	TGTGCCACCAGTGGTGACAGGGCCGGGGCCAACGTCCTGACTTTC
TRBJ1-2	.	TRBV7-9	CASSSDYGYTF	TGTGCCAGCAGCTCGGACTATGGCTACACCTTC
TRBJ1-4	.	TRBV6-5	CATQVNEKLFF	TGTGCCACACAGGTTAATGAAAAACTGTTTTTT
TRBJ1-5	.	TRBV7-8	CASSLIGAVSLPQHF	TGTGCCAGCAGCTTAATAGGGGCAGTTTCTCTGCCCCAGCATTTT
TRBJ2-1	.	TRBV4-1	CASSRALSSYNEQFF	TGCGCCAGCAGCCGCGCCCTCAGCTCCTACAATGAGCAGTTCTTC
TRBJ2-5	TRBD1	TRBV18	CASSPTGDGETQYF	TGTGCCAGCTCACCGACAGGGGATGGAGAGACCCAGTACTTC
TRBJ2-1	.	TRBV19	CASSGWDEQFF	TGTGCCAGTAGTGGGTGGGATGAGCAGTTCTTC